This TCR beta chain was observed in a study of blood T cell repertoires in COVID-19. This CDR3 has 15 residues. Germline V gene lookup returns CDR1 MGHDK and CDR2 SYGVNS. V gave up 6 bases and J gave up 2 bases, with 13 bases separating them. Some clones are missing from TCRdb's copy, which holds only in-frame ones; the method was immunoSEQ multiplex PCR. Here the sample spans around 140,000 clones, over 80% being singletons. Cohort 3 donors counted as recovered after two negative PCRs, clearance, or resolved symptoms. The receptor's source is a man aged 55 to 70 who had recovered from COVID-19. The chain recombines TRBV25-1 with TRBJ2-2; D may be TRBD1 (5 bases). The sample taken for sequencing was PBMCs or T cells enriched from blood (not recorded which). The CDR3 region is CASRDTAPNTGELFF. The CDR3 DNA sequence: TGTGCCAGCAGGGACACCGCCCCCAACACCGGGGAGCTGTTTTTT.